This paragraph covers one T cell receptor beta chain sequence. Germline V gene lookup returns CDR1 MDHEN and CDR2 SYDVKM. J lost 1 base, V lost 4 bases, and 9 bases had no gene match. The CDR3 loop spans 16 amino acids. This sample was included in a study of T cell changes during pregnancy in multiple sclerosis. Here immunoSEQ multiplex PCR was the method, and the copy in TCRdb shows in-frame clones only, minus some. The sample contains 20,000 to 25,000 clones, roughly 84% of which appear only once. The receptor was isolated from a female donor with multiple sclerosis, enrolled in a pregnancy study. This specimen consisted of CD8+ T cells from peripheral blood mononuclear cells, obtained before pregnancy. The chain is built from TRBV28 and TRBJ1-1; 7 bases agree with TRBD1. The CDR3 DNA is TGTGCCAGCAGTTCCCCCCTACAGGGGTCGAACACTGAAGCTTTCTTT. The encoded protein is CASSSPLQGSNTEAFF.